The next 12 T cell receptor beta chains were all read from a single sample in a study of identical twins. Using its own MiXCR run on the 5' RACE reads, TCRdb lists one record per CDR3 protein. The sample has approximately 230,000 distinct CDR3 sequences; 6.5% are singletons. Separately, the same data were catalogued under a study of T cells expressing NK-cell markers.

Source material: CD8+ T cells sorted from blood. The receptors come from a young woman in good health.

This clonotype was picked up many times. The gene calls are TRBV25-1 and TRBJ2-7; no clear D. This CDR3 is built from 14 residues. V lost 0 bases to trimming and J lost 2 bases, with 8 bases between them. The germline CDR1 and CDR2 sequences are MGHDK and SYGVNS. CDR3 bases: TGTGCCAGCAGTGAATATGGCTCCCCCTACGAGCAGTACTTC. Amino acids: CASSEYGSPYEQYF.

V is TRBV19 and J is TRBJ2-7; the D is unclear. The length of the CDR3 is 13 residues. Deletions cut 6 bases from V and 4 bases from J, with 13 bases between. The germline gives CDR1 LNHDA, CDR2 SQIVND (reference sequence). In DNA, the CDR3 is TGTGCCAGTAGCCCGGCAGAAGAATACGAGCAGTACTTC. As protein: CASSPAEEYEQYF.

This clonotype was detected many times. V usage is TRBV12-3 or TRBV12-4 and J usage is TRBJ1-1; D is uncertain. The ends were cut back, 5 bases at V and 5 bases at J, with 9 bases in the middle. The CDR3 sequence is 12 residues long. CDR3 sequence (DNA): TGTGCCAGCAGTCCCTGGGGAACTGAAGCTTTCTTT. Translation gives CASSPWGTEAFF.

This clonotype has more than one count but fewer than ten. CDR3 loop: CATSLGRGQPQHF. Written as DNA, the CDR3 is TGTGCCACCAGTTTGGGGCGAGGGCAGCCCCAGCATTTT. The J gene is TRBJ1-5, the V gene TRBV24-1; perhaps TRBD1 as D (5 bases). V was clipped by 6 bases and J by 7 bases, with 12 bases between them. Germline V gene data show CDR1 as KGHDR and CDR2 as SFDVKD. This CDR3 comprises 13 residues.

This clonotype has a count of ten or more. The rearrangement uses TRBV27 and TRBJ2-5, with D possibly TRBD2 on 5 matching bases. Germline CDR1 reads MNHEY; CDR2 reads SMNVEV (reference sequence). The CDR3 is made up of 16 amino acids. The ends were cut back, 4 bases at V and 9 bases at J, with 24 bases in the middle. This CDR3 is CASSSGSGVRSEAQYF. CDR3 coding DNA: TGTGCCAGCAGTTCCGGATCCGGGGTCCGTTCGGAGGCCCAGTACTTC.

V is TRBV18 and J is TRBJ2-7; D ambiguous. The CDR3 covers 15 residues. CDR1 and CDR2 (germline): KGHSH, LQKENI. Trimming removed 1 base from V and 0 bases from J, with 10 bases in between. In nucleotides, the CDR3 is TGTGCCAGCTCACCACGCCAGGATTCCTCCTACGAGCAGTACTTC. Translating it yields CASSPRQDSSYEQYF.

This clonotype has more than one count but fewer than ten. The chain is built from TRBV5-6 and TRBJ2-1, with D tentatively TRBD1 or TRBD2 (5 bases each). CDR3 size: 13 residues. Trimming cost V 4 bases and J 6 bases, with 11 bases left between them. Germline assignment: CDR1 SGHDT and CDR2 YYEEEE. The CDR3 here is CASSRLGVNEQFF. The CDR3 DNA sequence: TGTGCCAGCAGCCGCCTGGGGGTCAATGAGCAGTTCTTC.

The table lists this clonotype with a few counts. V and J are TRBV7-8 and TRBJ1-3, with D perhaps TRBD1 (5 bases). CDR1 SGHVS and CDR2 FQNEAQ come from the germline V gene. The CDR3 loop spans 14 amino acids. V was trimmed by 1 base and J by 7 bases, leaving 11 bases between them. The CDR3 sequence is CASSLDGGWNTIYF. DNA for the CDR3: TGTGCCAGCAGCTTAGATGGGGGTTGGAACACCATATATTTT.

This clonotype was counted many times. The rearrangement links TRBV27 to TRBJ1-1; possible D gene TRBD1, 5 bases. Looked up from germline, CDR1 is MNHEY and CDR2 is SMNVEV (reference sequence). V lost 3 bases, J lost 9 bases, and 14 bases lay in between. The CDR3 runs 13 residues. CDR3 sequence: CASSLSQGIKAFF. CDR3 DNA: TGTGCCAGCAGTTTGTCCCAGGGAATAAAAGCTTTCTTT.

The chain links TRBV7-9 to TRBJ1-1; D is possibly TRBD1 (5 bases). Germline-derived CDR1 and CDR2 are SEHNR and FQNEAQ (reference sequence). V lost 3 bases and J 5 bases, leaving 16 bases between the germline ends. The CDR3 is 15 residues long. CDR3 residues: CASSFLEGPVTEAFF. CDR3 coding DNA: TGTGCCAGCAGCTTTCTCGAGGGGCCGGTGACTGAAGCTTTCTTT. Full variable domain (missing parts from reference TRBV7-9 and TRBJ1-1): DTGVSQNPRHKITKRGQNVTFRCDPISEHNRLYWYRQTLGQGPEFLTYFQNEAQLEKSRLLSDRFSAERPKGSFSTLEIQRTEQGDSAMYLCASSFLEGPVTEAFFGQGTRLTVV.

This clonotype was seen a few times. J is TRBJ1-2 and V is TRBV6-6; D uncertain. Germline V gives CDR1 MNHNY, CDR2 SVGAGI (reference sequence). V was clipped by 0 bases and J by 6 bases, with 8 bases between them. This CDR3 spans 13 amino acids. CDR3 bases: TGTGCCAGCAGTTACTCGCTTCTGGATGGCTACACCTTC. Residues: CASSYSLLDGYTF.

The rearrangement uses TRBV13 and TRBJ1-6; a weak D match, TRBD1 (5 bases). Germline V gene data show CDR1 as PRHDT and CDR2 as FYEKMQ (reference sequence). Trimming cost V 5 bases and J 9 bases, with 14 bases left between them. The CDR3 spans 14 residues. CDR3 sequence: CASSPRDLRSPLHF. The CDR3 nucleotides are TGTGCCAGCAGCCCCCGGGACTTACGTTCACCCCTCCACTTT.